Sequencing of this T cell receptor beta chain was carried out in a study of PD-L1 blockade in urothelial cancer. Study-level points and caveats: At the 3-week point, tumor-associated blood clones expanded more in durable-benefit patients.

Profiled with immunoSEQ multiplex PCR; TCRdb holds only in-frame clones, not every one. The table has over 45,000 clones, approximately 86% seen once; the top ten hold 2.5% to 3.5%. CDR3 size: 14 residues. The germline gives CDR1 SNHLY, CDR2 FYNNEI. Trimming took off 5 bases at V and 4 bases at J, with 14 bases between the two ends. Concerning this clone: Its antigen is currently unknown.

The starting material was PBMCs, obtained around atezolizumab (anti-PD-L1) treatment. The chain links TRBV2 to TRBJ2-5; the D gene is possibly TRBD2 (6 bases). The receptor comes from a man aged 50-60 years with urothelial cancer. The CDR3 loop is CASSPRSGGETQYF. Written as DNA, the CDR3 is TGTGCCAGCAGTCCTAGATCCGGGGGAGAGACCCAGTACTTC.